The next 31 T cell receptor beta chains were all read from a single sample in a study of cytomegalovirus exposure and HLA in healthy donors. Sequencing was performed with immunoSEQ multiplex PCR; in TCRdb, only in-frame clones are kept and a portion is missing. The sample yields about 200,000 clones, over 75% seen once. The source material was PBMCs. Receptor source: a woman between 18 and 29 years old in good health and CMV-seropositive.

J is TRBJ2-1 and V is TRBV2; 8 positions agree with TRBD2. Per the germline V gene, CDR1 is SNHLY and CDR2 is FYNNEI. CDR3 size: 14 residues. V lost 3 bases to trimming and J lost 6 bases; unmatched junction nucleotides: 4. The CDR3 is CASSDPGRGNEQFF. In nucleotides, the CDR3 is TGTGCCAGCAGTGACCCCGGGAGGGGCAATGAGCAGTTCTTC. Drawing the rest from reference TRBV2 and TRBJ2-1, the complete variable domain is EPEVTQTPSHQVTQMGQEVILRCVPISNHLYFYWYRQILGQKVEFLVSFYNNEISEKSEIFDDQFSVERPDGSNFTLKIRSTKLEDSAMYFCASSDPGRGNEQFFGPGTRLTVL.

The chain uses TRBV6-4 and TRBJ2-1; the match to TRBD1 covers 10 bases. Germline V CDR1 and CDR2: MRHNA, SNTAGT. The CDR3 has 16 amino acids. J gave up 9 bases and V 3 bases, and 11 bases lay outside the gene matches. The CDR3 protein is CASSDFRDRGPGEQFF. CDR3 nucleotide sequence: TGTGCCAGCAGTGATTTCCGGGACAGGGGTCCCGGTGAGCAGTTCTTC.

The rearrangement uses TRBV30 and TRBJ1-3, with D uncertain. Germline V CDR1 and CDR2: GTSNPN, SVGIG (reference sequence). The CDR3 loop spans 14 amino acids. Trimming cost V 5 bases and J 0 bases, with 11 bases left between them. CDR3 DNA: TGTGCCTGGCGCCCGGGGAACTCTGGAAACACCATATATTTT. It specifies CAWRPGNSGNTIYF.

The V gene is TRBV10-3, the J gene TRBJ2-1; 8 bases are shared with TRBD1. The V segment lost 0 bases and the J segment 9 bases; nucleotides outside the gene matches: 7. Germline V gene sequence: CDR1 ENHRY, CDR2 SYGVKD. The CDR3 totals 15 residues. The CDR3 DNA sequence: TGTGCCATCAGTGAGTCCCGGGACAGGACGGGTGAGCAGTTCTTC. This codes for CAISESRDRTGEQFF.

The chain couples TRBV5-5 to TRBJ1-2; maybe TRBD1 (6 bases). Trimming shortened V by 4 bases and J by 4 bases, and 14 bases separated the two germline ends. The CDR3 sequence is 14 residues long. CDR1 and CDR2 from the germline V gene are SGHKS and YYEKEE (reference sequence). The CDR3 nucleotides are TGTGCCAGCAGCCCAGGGGATGGGATCTATGGCTACACCTTC. This codes for CASSPGDGIYGYTF.

The chain combines TRBV11-2 with TRBJ2-2; possibly TRBD1 for D (6 bases). The germline V gene encodes CDR1 SGHAT and CDR2 FQNNGV. The V end lost 1 base, the J end lost 0 bases, and 12 bases lay between the germline ends. This CDR3 has 17 residues. DNA for the CDR3: TGTGCCAGCAGCTTAGTCCGCCAGGGGTCGAACACCGGGGAGCTGTTTTTT. This sequence encodes CASSLVRQGSNTGELFF. Based on the CDR3 plus reference TRBV11-2 and TRBJ2-2, the full variable domain is EAGVAQSPRYKIIEKRQSVAFWCNPISGHATLYWYQQILGQGPKLLIQFQNNGVVDDSQLPKDRFSAERLKGVDSTLKIQPAKLEDSAVYLCASSLVRQGSNTGELFFGEGSRLTVL.

Only a few counts were recorded for this clone. CDR3 in amino acids: CATSRDRGSNQPQHF. The CDR3 DNA reads as TGTGCCACCAGCAGAGACAGGGGTAGCAATCAGCCCCAGCATTTT. The chain combines TRBV15 with TRBJ1-5, with a tentative D call TRBD1 (6 bases). Per germline, CDR1 LNHNV and CDR2 YYDKDF (reference sequence). This CDR3 spans 15 amino acids. V lost 0 bases and J 0 bases, leaving 6 bases between the germline ends.

As to this clone: The junction departs from the called germline gene at one end, perhaps through a read error. The V call is TRBV7-7, the J call TRBJ2-7, with TRBD2 matching over 8 bases. Germline CDR1 is SSHAT and CDR2 is FNYEAQ (reference sequence). The CDR3 is 13 amino acids. This CDR3 reads CASSLGLAEEQYF. CDR3 nucleotides: TGTGCTAGCAGCTTAGGACTAGCTGAAGAGCAGTACTTC. Using reference TRBV7-7 and TRBJ2-7 for the parts outside the CDR3, the full variable domain is GAGVSQSPRYKVTKRGQDVTLRCDPISSHATLYWYQQALGQGPEFLTYFNYEAQPDKSGLPSDRFSAERPEGSISTLTIQRTEQRDSAMYRCASSLGLAEEQYFGPGTRLTVT.

The rearrangement joins TRBV6-6 to TRBJ2-5; perhaps TRBD1 as D (6 bases). CDR1 is MNHNY, CDR2 SVGAGI, per germline (reference sequence). V was clipped by 0 bases and J by 5 bases, with 13 bases between them. There are 15 residues in the CDR3. The CDR3 bases are TGTGCCAGCAGTTACTCCGGGACACCCGAGGAGACCCAGTACTTC. Translation: CASSYSGTPEETQYF.

The V gene is TRBV4-2, the J gene TRBJ2-5; D might be TRBD1 (7 bases). Trimming took 2 bases from V and 7 from J, leaving 29 bases between them. The CDR3 runs to 19 residues. Germline CDR1 LGHNA, CDR2 YNFKEQ. The CDR3 reads CASSQSPIARTGHGGTQYF. CDR3 DNA: TGTGCCAGCAGCCAATCCCCTATAGCCCGGACAGGCCACGGGGGGACCCAGTACTTC.

The chain joins TRBV28 to TRBJ2-2, with 7 bases identical to TRBD1. The CDR3 has 14 residues. J was trimmed by 2 bases and V by 7 bases; bases with no gene match: 4. CDR1 is MDHEN, CDR2 SYDVKM, per germline. The CDR3 sequence: CASTGQPNTGELFF. The CDR3 DNA sequence: TGTGCCAGCACGGGACAGCCTAACACCGGGGAGCTGTTTTTT. The full variable domain, with the rest looked up from reference TRBV28 and TRBJ2-2, is DVKVTQSSRYLVKRTGEKVFLECVQDMDHENMFWYRQDPGLGLRLIYFSYDVKMKEKGDIPEGYSVSREKKERFSLILESASTNQTSMYLCASTGQPNTGELFFGEGSRLTVL.

The chain joins TRBV30 to TRBJ1-1; 9 nucleotides align to TRBD1. Looked up from germline, CDR1 is GTSNPN and CDR2 is SVGIG (reference sequence). V was pared by 0 bases and J by 9 bases, with 8 bases of the junction left unmatched. The CDR3 has 14 amino acids. CDR3: CAWSVTGGTGQAFF. The CDR3 region has the DNA TGTGCCTGGAGTGTCACGGGGGGGACAGGGCAAGCTTTCTTT. Full variable domain (outside the CDR3, taken from reference TRBV30 and TRBJ1-1): SQTIHQWPATLVQPVGSPLSLECTVEGTSNPNLYWYRQAAGRGLQLLFYSVGIGQISSEVPQNLSASRPQDRQFILSSKKLLLSDSGFYLCAWSVTGGTGQAFFGQGTRLTVV.

This clone was picked up one time. V is TRBV28 and J is TRBJ2-2; D is uncertain. The V gene lost 6 bases and the J gene lost 4 bases, with 6 bases spanning the gap. The CDR3 runs to 12 residues. Germline V gene data show CDR1 as MDHEN and CDR2 as SYDVKM. DNA of the CDR3: TGTGCCAGCAGCCTACTCACCGGGGAGCTGTTTTTT. Its protein product is CASSLLTGELFF.

The chain couples TRBV7-2 to TRBJ2-7; 7 bases agree with TRBD2. V trimming: 6 bases; J trimming: 3 bases; junction bases outside the gene matches: 11. From germline, CDR1 is SGHTA and CDR2 FQGNSA. The CDR3 covers 15 residues. In DNA, the CDR3 is TGTGCCAGCAGATTTTCGAGCGGGACTATCTACGAGCAGTACTTC. Amino acids: CASRFSSGTIYEQYF.

The J gene is TRBJ2-7, the V gene TRBV19, with 7 bases fitting TRBD1. Germline V CDR1 and CDR2: LNHDA, SQIVND (reference sequence). The V and J ends lost 5 bases and 0 bases, in that order; junction bases with no gene match: 7. This CDR3 region has 15 residues. CDR3 region: CASSSRDRASYEQYF. The CDR3 DNA is TGTGCCAGTAGTTCCCGGGACAGAGCCTCCTACGAGCAGTACTTC. Supplemented by reference TRBV19 and TRBJ2-7, the full variable domain reads DGGITQSPKYLFRKEGQNVTLSCEQNLNHDAMYWYRQDPGQGLRLIYYSQIVNDFQKGDIAEGYSVSREKKESFPLTVTSAQKNPTAFYLCASSSRDRASYEQYFGPGTRLTVT.

The chain combines TRBV28 with TRBJ1-2; 9 bases line up with TRBD1. CDR3 length: 14 residues. V shed 6 bases, J shed 7 bases, and the junction held 9 bases outside the gene matches. Germline V gene data show CDR1 as MDHEN and CDR2 as SYDVKM. CDR3 protein: CASSPTGTGTGYTF. CDR3 nucleotide sequence: TGTGCCAGCAGCCCTACCGGGACAGGGACTGGCTACACCTTC.

This chain joins TRBV6-5 and TRBJ2-7, with a weak D call TRBD2 (5 bases). V was cut by 8 bases and J by 6 bases, with 23 bases left in between. CDR3 length: 15 residues. The germline CDR1 and CDR2 sequences are MNHEY and SVGAGI. The CDR3 nucleotides read TGTGCCAGCGACTTTTTGGGGAGCGGCTCCGGCGAGCAGTACTTC. Protein sequence: CASDFLGSGSGEQYF.

The chain links TRBV28 to TRBJ2-7, with 9 bases matching TRBD1. Trimming at V came to 6 bases and at J to 4 bases, leaving 7 bases not matched to a gene. Per germline, CDR1 MDHEN and CDR2 SYDVKM. CDR3 length: 14 residues. Here the CDR3 DNA reads TGTGCCAGCAGGTACAGGGGGCCAGCATACGAGCAGTACTTC. Translation gives CASRYRGPAYEQYF.

This chain joins TRBV5-1 and TRBJ2-5; D is possibly TRBD2 (5 bases). V lost 2 bases and J lost 14, with 10 bases in between. Germline CDR1 reads SGHRS; CDR2 reads YFSETQ. The CDR3 runs 10 residues. The CDR3 nucleotides read TGCGCCAGCAGCTTCCCCCCGGGATACTTC. Amino acid sequence: CASSFPPGYF.

Concerning this clone: The same CDR3 can be traced to other DNA sequences in this sample. The chain employs TRBV19 and TRBJ2-7, with 11 bases matching TRBD2. The length of the CDR3 is 14 residues. J was trimmed by 4 bases and V by 5 bases; bases with no gene match: 4. Germline V gene data show CDR1 as LNHDA and CDR2 as SQIVND (reference sequence). The CDR3 sequence is CASSPGTSGYEQYF. CDR3 nucleotides: TGTGCCAGTAGTCCCGGGACTAGCGGATACGAGCAGTACTTC.

This chain links TRBV5-1 with TRBJ2-1, with D perhaps TRBD1 (5 bases). V lost 2 bases, J lost 6 bases, and 12 bases lay in between. The CDR3 is 14 amino acids. CDR1 and CDR2 (germline): SGHRS, YFSETQ. CDR3 loop: CASSFLRGSNEQFF. In nucleotides, the CDR3 is TGCGCCAGCAGCTTCTTAAGGGGTAGCAATGAGCAGTTCTTC.

The chain recombines TRBV7-9 with TRBJ2-1, with D possibly being TRBD1 (6 bases). CDR3 length equals 15 residues. Trimming pared 0 bases from V and 4 bases from J, leaving 10 bases between. Germline lookup yields CDR1 SEHNR and CDR2 FQNEAQ (reference sequence). The CDR3 nucleotides read TGTGCCAGCAGCTTAGCGCAGGGGACGTACAATGAGCAGTTCTTC. Amino acids: CASSLAQGTYNEQFF.

The chain combines TRBV4-1 with TRBJ2-3; D perhaps matches TRBD1 (5 bases). Trimming removed 6 bases from V and 0 bases from J, with 13 bases in between. The germline V gene encodes CDR1 MGHRA and CDR2 YSYEKL. The CDR3 runs 15 residues. The CDR3 DNA reads as TGCGCCAGCAGTCGCCAGGACACTAGCACAGATACGCAGTATTTT. Encoded protein: CASSRQDTSTDTQYF.

This chain joins TRBV2 and TRBJ2-5; no clear D gene. V lost 6 bases and J lost 7, with 15 bases in between. The germline V gene encodes CDR1 SNHLY and CDR2 FYNNEI. The CDR3 has 13 residues. The CDR3 bases are TGTGCCAGCAGCCTGGGTCGAGCAGGGACCCAGTACTTC. Its translation is CASSLGRAGTQYF.

This clone was observed at least ten times. The chain uses TRBV9 and TRBJ1-2; D unclear. V was pared by 4 bases and J by 8 bases, with 15 bases between. CDR1 and CDR2 (germline): SGDLS, YYNGEE. CDR3 length equals 13 residues. CDR3: CASSPVEGYGYTF. The CDR3 DNA sequence: TGTGCCAGCAGCCCCGTGGAGGGCTACGGCTACACCTTC.

DNA for the CDR3: TGTGCCAGCAGCTCCCGACTAGCGGGAGCGGATGAGCAGTTCTTC. This translates into CASSSRLAGADEQFF. This chain links TRBV9 with TRBJ2-1; 12 bases line up with TRBD2. Losses at the gene ends were 4 bases for V and 8 bases for J; bases not matched to a gene: 7. This CDR3 is built from 15 residues. The germline gives CDR1 SGDLS, CDR2 YYNGEE.

This clone appeared a single time. The chain joins TRBV13 to TRBJ2-3; TRBD2 matches at 7 bases. The ends lost 6 bases at V and 2 bases at J; junction bases unmatched: 5. Germline CDR1 PRHDT, CDR2 FYEKMQ (reference sequence). This CDR3 has 14 residues. The CDR3 DNA reads TGTGCCAGCAGTGCCGGGAGGAACACAGATACGCAGTATTTT. Residues: CASSAGRNTDTQYF.

This rearrangement joins TRBV9 to TRBJ2-1; no reliable D call. Trimming took 3 bases from V and 5 from J, leaving 6 bases between them. The CDR3 extends over 12 amino acids. Per the germline V gene, CDR1 is SGDLS and CDR2 is YYNGEE. CDR3 sequence (DNA): TGTGCCAGCAGCGCAGTAAACAATGAGCAGTTCTTC. Protein sequence: CASSAVNNEQFF. Supplemented by reference TRBV9 and TRBJ2-1, the full variable domain reads DSGVTQTPKHLITATGQRVTLRCSPRSGDLSVYWYQQSLDQGLQFLIQYYNGEERAKGNILERFSAQQFPDLHSELNLSSLELGDSALYFCASSAVNNEQFFGPGTRLTVL.

This clone has more than one count but fewer than ten. The chain carries TRBV10-1 and TRBJ2-1; D is possibly TRBD2 (6 bases). The germline V gene encodes CDR1 WNHNN and CDR2 SYGVQD (reference sequence). The V gene lost 3 bases and the J gene lost 7 bases, with 16 bases spanning the gap. This CDR3 contains 15 residues. The CDR3 sequence is CASSEEGLLANEQFF. The CDR3 DNA sequence: TGCGCCAGCAGTGAAGAGGGACTGCTAGCGAATGAGCAGTTCTTC.

This clone was detected only a few times. The V call is TRBV25-1, the J call TRBJ1-1; 7 bases match TRBD1. CDR3 size: 12 residues. V shed 10 bases, J shed 3 bases, and the junction held 5 bases outside the gene matches. Looked up from germline, CDR1 is MGHDK and CDR2 is SYGVNS. CDR3 in amino acids: CAKGAPDTEAFF. CDR3 coding DNA: TGTGCCAAGGGGGCGCCGGACACTGAAGCTTTCTTT. Together with reference TRBV25-1 and TRBJ1-1, the CDR3 gives the full variable domain: EADIYQTPRYLVIGTGKKITLECSQTMGHDKMYWYQQDPGMELHLIHYSYGVNSTEKGDLSSESTVSRIRTEHFPLTLESARPSHTSQYLCAKGAPDTEAFFGQGTRLTVV.

The chain is built from TRBV9 and TRBJ2-1; perhaps TRBD2 as D (5 bases). CDR1 and CDR2 (germline): SGDLS, YYNGEE. The V end lost 3 bases, the J end lost 6 bases, and 19 bases lay between the germline ends. There are 16 residues in the CDR3. The CDR3 protein is CASSDSLAAIGNEQFF. DNA of the CDR3: TGTGCCAGCAGCGATAGTCTAGCTGCCATCGGCAATGAGCAGTTCTTC.